This passage covers 16 T cell receptor beta chains from one sample sequenced in a study of T cells in Graves' hyperthyroidism and ophthalmopathy. Amplified regions were TCR beta CDR3 sequences from RNA transcripts. Initially, a first-round RT-PCR of the TCR CDR3 employed the HTBI primer set. TCRdb reprocessed the multiplex PCR reads with MiXCR, giving one entry per CDR3 protein. This table holds around 340,000 distinct CDR3 sequences, around 18% found once. Sequencing used blood. The receptors were gathered from a middle-aged woman with Graves' ophthalmopathy.

In this sample, this clonotype turned up many times. The rearrangement links TRBV6-5 to TRBJ2-5, with D tentatively TRBD2 (7 bases). Germline CDR1 is MNHEY and CDR2 is SVGAGI. The germline V and J ends were trimmed by 0 bases and 2 bases, with 13 bases remaining between them. The CDR3 covers 16 residues. In nucleotides, the CDR3 is TGTGCCAGCAGTTACTCGATCGGGGGGACACAAGAGACCCAGTACTTC. This codes for CASSYSIGGTQETQYF.

This clonotype was seen ten or more times. The chain combines TRBV28 with TRBJ2-7; 8 nucleotides match TRBD1. The V segment lost 3 bases and the J segment 5 bases; nucleotides outside the gene matches: 6. This CDR3 comprises 14 residues. Germline V gene data show CDR1 as MDHEN and CDR2 as SYDVKM. CDR3 in amino acids: CASSLVQGAHEQYF. DNA for the CDR3: TGTGCCAGCAGTTTGGTCCAGGGGGCCCACGAGCAGTACTTC.

This clonotype was observed many times. The genes are TRBV7-2 and TRBJ2-7; weak D call: TRBD1 (6 bases). Per the germline V gene, CDR1 is SGHTA and CDR2 is FQGNSA. Trimming left V 7 bases short and J 5 bases short, with 12 bases between. The CDR3 is made up of 12 amino acids. CDR3 residues: CASTSDSNEQYF. CDR3 nucleotide sequence: TGTGCCAGCACGTCGGACAGTAACGAGCAGTACTTC.

This clonotype was detected ten times or more. This chain uses TRBV6-5 with TRBJ2-1; the match to TRBD2 covers 7 bases. The CDR3 covers 15 residues. V trimming: 5 bases; J trimming: 9 bases; junction bases outside the gene matches: 13. The germline V gene encodes CDR1 MNHEY and CDR2 SVGAGI. CDR3 sequence (DNA): TGTGCCAGCAGTCCCGAGGGGCGGGAGCGGGGTGAGCAGTTCTTC. It codes for CASSPEGRERGEQFF.

The table lists this clonotype with many counts. This sequence joins TRBV9 and TRBJ2-7; D tentatively reads TRBD1 or TRBD2 (5 bases each). With 3 bases removed from V and 3 bases from J, the gap between germline ends came to 16 bases. The CDR3 consists of 15 residues. Per the germline V gene, CDR1 is SGDLS and CDR2 is YYNGEE. The CDR3 loop is CASSGGRTGNYEQYF. The CDR3 DNA reads as TGTGCCAGCAGCGGGGGCCGGACGGGAAACTACGAGCAGTACTTC. The variable domain in full, completed from reference TRBV9 and TRBJ2-7, reads DSGVTQTPKHLITATGQRVTLRCSPRSGDLSVYWYQQSLDQGLQFLIQYYNGEERAKGNILERFSAQQFPDLHSELNLSSLELGDSALYFCASSGGRTGNYEQYFGPGTRLTVT.

This clonotype showed up just once. This chain links TRBV13 with TRBJ2-7; 10 nucleotides align to TRBD2. In germline, CDR1 is PRHDT, CDR2 FYEKMQ (reference sequence). The CDR3 totals 16 residues. J gave up 4 bases and V 5 bases, and 11 bases lay outside the gene matches. In DNA form, the CDR3 reads TGTGCCAGCAGCGGCCGCGAGCGGGAGGGCCGGTACGAGCAGTACTTC. It codes for CASSGREREGRYEQYF.

This clonotype has at least ten counts. The chain has TRBV28 and TRBJ1-5, with D unclear. Germline CDR1 and CDR2: MDHEN and SYDVKM. The CDR3 runs 16 residues. The V gene lost 3 bases and the J gene lost 0 bases, with 12 bases spanning the gap. CDR3 residues: CASSFFGASSNQPQHF. DNA of the CDR3: TGTGCCAGCAGTTTCTTCGGAGCCTCTAGCAATCAGCCCCAGCATTTT. Based on the CDR3 plus reference TRBV28 and TRBJ1-5, the full variable domain is DVKVTQSSRYLVKRTGEKVFLECVQDMDHENMFWYRQDPGLGLRLIYFSYDVKMKEKGDIPEGYSVSREKKERFSLILESASTNQTSMYLCASSFFGASSNQPQHFGDGTRLSIL.

This clonotype has more than one count but fewer than ten. The chain links TRBV6-2 or TRBV6-3 to TRBJ2-7; possible D gene TRBD1, 6 bases. The CDR3 totals 13 residues. Trimming pared 5 bases from V and 5 bases from J, leaving 13 bases between. CDR1 MNHEY and CDR2 SVGEGT come from the germline V gene. The CDR3 sequence: CASSQPGVHEQYF. CDR3 DNA sequence: TGTGCCAGCAGTCAACCAGGGGTTCACGAGCAGTACTTC.

This chain links TRBV12-3 or TRBV12-4 with TRBJ2-7, with D perhaps matching TRBD1 or TRBD2 (6 bases each). The CDR3 contains 15 residues. The ends were cut back, 3 bases at V and 6 bases at J, with 18 bases in the middle. CDR3 sequence reads: CASSFLSGGLSEQYF. In nucleotides, the CDR3 is TGTGCCAGCAGTTTCCTTTCTGGGGGGCTCTCCGAGCAGTACTTC.

This clonotype was detected many times. This rearrangement joins TRBV6-1 to TRBJ2-2; 9 bases fit TRBD1. This CDR3 has 16 residues. Germline lookup yields CDR1 MNHNS and CDR2 SASEGT. V gave up 8 bases and J gave up 6 bases; unmatched junction bases: 13. CDR3 in DNA: TGTGCCAGCGGCTCGCCTAGGACAGGGGTGCCCGGGGAGCTGTTTTTT. Translating it yields CASGSPRTGVPGELFF.

This clonotype has a count of ten or more. The chain combines TRBV6-2 or TRBV6-3 with TRBJ1-5; perhaps TRBD1 as D (5 bases). The V gene's germline CDR1 is MNHEY and CDR2 SVGEGT. The CDR3 contains 15 residues. Trimming removed 6 bases from V and 5 bases from J, with 17 bases in between. CDR3 residues: CASSRGARGYQPQHF. In nucleotides, the CDR3 is TGTGCCAGCAGCCGAGGGGCGAGAGGGTATCAGCCCCAGCATTTT.

The J gene is TRBJ2-2, the V gene TRBV5-1; TRBD2 might be the D (5 bases). Trimming stripped 4 bases from V and 6 bases from J, with 19 bases between. In germline, CDR1 is SGHRS, CDR2 YFSETQ. This CDR3 is built from 16 residues. The CDR3 DNA reads TGCGCCAGCAGCCCCGGAGCACTAGTAGGGTCCGGGGAGCTGTTTTTT. Its protein product is CASSPGALVGSGELFF.

This clonotype was picked up many times. The CDR3 DNA is TGTGCCAGCAGCTTACAGCCGAACACCGGGGAGCTGTTTTTT. Translation gives CASSLQPNTGELFF. The gene calls are TRBV7-2 and TRBJ2-2; D unclear. The CDR3 spans 14 residues. V was pared by 2 bases and J by 0 bases, with 4 bases between. Germline V gene data show CDR1 as SGHTA and CDR2 as FQGNSA.

At least ten counts were recorded for this clonotype. The V gene is TRBV11-2, the J gene TRBJ2-2; 8 bases are shared with TRBD2. The V segment lost 5 bases and the J segment 4 bases; nucleotides outside the gene matches: 15. The CDR3 spans 18 residues. The V gene's germline CDR1 is SGHAT and CDR2 FQNNGV. The CDR3 sequence is CASSPRPPTSAGTGELFF. In DNA form, the CDR3 reads TGTGCCAGCAGCCCGAGACCCCCGACTAGCGCGGGCACCGGGGAGCTGTTTTTT. Full variable domain (remainder filled in from reference TRBV11-2 and TRBJ2-2): EAGVAQSPRYKIIEKRQSVAFWCNPISGHATLYWYQQILGQGPKLLIQFQNNGVVDDSQLPKDRFSAERLKGVDSTLKIQPAKLEDSAVYLCASSPRPPTSAGTGELFFGEGSRLTVL.

The chain uses TRBV19 and TRBJ2-2; 8 nucleotides align to TRBD2. J gave up 5 bases and V 10 bases, and 12 bases lay outside the gene matches. Germline assignment: CDR1 LNHDA and CDR2 SQIVND (reference sequence). The CDR3 is 15 amino acids. DNA for the CDR3: TGTGCCACCATGCGAGCGGGAGTATCAACCGGGGAGCTGTTTTTT. It encodes CATMRAGVSTGELFF.

The chain recombines TRBV7-2 with TRBJ2-7, with D possibly TRBD1 on 5 matching bases. The germline V and J ends were trimmed by 0 bases and 0 bases, with 12 bases remaining between them. The CDR3 extends over 16 amino acids. Per germline, CDR1 SGHTA and CDR2 FQGNSA. The CDR3 loop is CASSLAQTVISYEQYF. The CDR3 DNA follows: TGTGCCAGCAGCTTAGCCCAGACAGTGATCTCCTACGAGCAGTACTTC.